The rows below give T cell receptor beta chains drawn from one sample of a study of cytomegalovirus exposure and HLA in healthy donors. TCRdb's copy holds only in-frame clones and misses some; the assay was immunoSEQ multiplex PCR. The table has more than 100,000 clones, around four fifths seen once. The sample comprised PBMCs. The receptors come from a woman in her 40s in good health and CMV-seronegative. The CDR3 runs from the conserved cysteine through the conserved F or W. D genes are given only for firm matches. The size of a clone is reported for some rows only, either as once, few or many, or as a class for expanded clones.

>-|TRBJ1-3|TRBD1|TRBV18
TGTGCCAGCTCACCACTCCAGGGGGCACCTGGAAACACCATATATTTT
CASSPLQGAPGNTIYF
>-|TRBJ2-3|TRBD2|TRBV19
TGTGCCAGTAGTGCATCTCGGGGACTAGCGGTGGATACGCAGTATTTT
CASSASRGLAVDTQYF
>-|TRBJ2-1|-|TRBV7-2
TGTGCCAGCAGCCGCCAGGGCACTTCCTACAATGAGCAGTTCTTC
CASSRQGTSYNEQFF
>-|TRBJ2-7|-|TRBV11-2
TGTGCCAGCAGCTTAGTGTCTGGCGCCACGGGCGAGCAGTACTTC
CASSLVSGATGEQYF
>-|TRBJ2-6|-|TRBV5-4
TGTGCCACCCACAGGGAGTCGGGGGCCAACGTCCTGACTTTC
CATHRESGANVLTF
>-|TRBJ1-1|-|TRBV7-9
TGTGCCAGCACAGGGGACGGACCTGAAGCTTTCTTT
CASTGDGPEAFF
>-|TRBJ1-1|-|TRBV6-5
TGTGCCAGCACTTACCCTTCGCGGGAGCTGAACACTGAAGCTTTCTTT
CASTYPSRELNTEAFF
>-|TRBJ2-3|TRBD1|TRBV25-1
TGTGCCAGCAGAGAACAGGGGGCCACAGATACGCAGTATTTT
CASREQGATDTQYF
>-|TRBJ2-7|-|TRBV9
TGTGCCAGCAGCGCCTCAGGGGAGGGCTACGAGCAGTACTTC
CASSASGEGYEQYF
>-|TRBJ2-7|TRBD2|TRBV9
TGTGCCAGCAGCCCACGACCGGGACTAGCGGGGGAAATTAAGTACTTC
CASSPRPGLAGEIKYF
>-|TRBJ2-1|TRBD2|TRBV6-5
TGTGCCAGCAGGAGAAGCGGGAGTGAGCAGTTCTTC
CASRRSGSEQFF
>-|TRBJ2-5|TRBD1|TRBV7-2
TGTGCCAGCAGCCCCTGGACAGGGCGGCTCGAGACCCAGTACTTC
CASSPWTGRLETQYF
>-|TRBJ1-1|-|TRBV7-2
TGTGCCAGCAGCTTAGAGTTGGGCAGCCAGAACACTGAAGCTTTCTTT
CASSLELGSQNTEAFF
>-|TRBJ2-3|TRBD2|TRBV6-6
TGTGCCAGCAGTTACGGAGCGGGAGCGGGCACAGATACGCAGTATTTT
CASSYGAGAGTDTQYF
>once|TRBJ2-3|TRBD1|TRBV9
TGTGCCAGCAGCGTAGTGGGACAGGGAATCCCTACGCAGTATTTT
CASSVVGQGIPTQYF
>few|TRBJ1-5|-|TRBV6-6
TGTGCCAGCACTTACCTAGGTGGGAGGCCCCAGCATTTT
CASTYLGGRPQHF
>few|TRBJ2-5|-|TRBV4-2
TGTGCCAGCAGCCAAGATGGTACCAACCCCAGAGAGACCCAGTACTTC
CASSQDGTNPRETQYF
>-|TRBJ2-7|TRBD1|TRBV4-1
TGCGCCAGCAGCCAAACAGGGACAGTTAGGCAGTACTTC
CASSQTGTVRQYF
>-|TRBJ1-1|-|TRBV11-2
TGTGCCAGCAGCCGCATGGTCGCGGCGCTAGTGAACACTGAAGCTTTCTTT
CASSRMVAALVNTEAFF
>-|TRBJ1-1|-|TRBV7-9
TGTTCCAGCAGCCCTTCCGTAGAAGCTTTCTTT
CSSSPSVEAFF
>-|TRBJ1-3|-|TRBV6-6
TGTGCCAGCAGTCCCCTGGAGGATCGGGACACCATATATTTT
CASSPLEDRDTIYF
>-|TRBJ2-1|TRBD2|TRBV7-2
TGTGCCAGCAGCTTACAGACTAGCGGAAACAATGAGCAGTTCTTC
CASSLQTSGNNEQFF
>once|TRBJ1-5|-|TRBV27
TGTGCCAGCAGTCCCCTTGGAGGTGAAATCAATCAGCCCCAGCATTTT
CASSPLGGEINQPQHF
>-|TRBJ1-5|TRBD1|TRBV30
TGTGCCTGGAGTGTACAGGGGGATCAGCCCCAGCATTTT
CAWSVQGDQPQHF
>-|TRBJ2-7|TRBD1|TRBV18
TGTGCCAGCTCACCATACGGACAGGGTTCCTACGAGCAGTACTTC
CASSPYGQGSYEQYF
>-|TRBJ2-7|-|TRBV7-2
TGTGCCAGCAGCCTCAGGGAGGACCCACCCGAGCAGTACTTC
CASSLREDPPEQYF
>-|TRBJ1-4|-|TRBV6-1
TGTGCCAGCAGTCGGGATAATGAAAAACTGTTTTTT
CASSRDNEKLFF
>-|TRBJ1-1|-|TRBV20-1
TGCAGTGCTAGCGGTAAAAGTGGTTTCTTT
CSASGKSGFF
>-|TRBJ2-1|TRBD1|TRBV7-8
TGTGCCAGCAGCTTAGGGGGACAGGCTAGCTCCTACAATGAGCAGTTCTTC
CASSLGGQASSYNEQFF
>-|TRBJ2-7|TRBD1|TRBV23-1
TGCGCCAGCAGTCAACGGCAGGGACAGCAATCCTCCTACGAGCAGTACTTC
CASSQRQGQQSSYEQYF
>-|TRBJ2-2|-|TRBV6-1
TGTGCCAGCAACGAGGGCCTCGGCGGCGCCGGGGAGCTGTTTTTT
CASNEGLGGAGELFF
>few|TRBJ1-1|-|TRBV7-2
TGTGCCAGCAGCTTTCAGGGGTTGAAGGGTCGGACTGAAGCTTTCTTT
CASSFQGLKGRTEAFF
>-|TRBJ2-1|-|TRBV5-4
TGTGCCAGCAGCTTGAGTCCAGGGGTTGAGCAGTTCTTC
CASSLSPGVEQFF
>-|TRBJ1-1|-|TRBV10-3
TGTGCCATCAGTGGTGGCAGGGCGTGGGGGAACACTGAAGCTTTCTTT
CAISGGRAWGNTEAFF
>few|TRBJ2-7|TRBD2|TRBV7-8
TGTGCCAGCAGCAACGAGTGGTGGGAGGGTCCATCCTACGAGCAGTACTTC
CASSNEWWEGPSYEQYF
>-|TRBJ2-3|TRBD2|TRBV10-2
TGCGCCAGCAGTGAAGGGCCAGCGGGGGTTACAGATACGCAGTATTTT
CASSEGPAGVTDTQYF
>-|TRBJ1-4|-|TRBV5-8
TGTGCCAGCATCGCGTTAAGAGATAGTACGACAGTTGAAAAACTGTTTTTT
CASIALRDSTTVEKLFF
>-|TRBJ2-3|TRBD2|TRBV6-1
TGTGCCAGCAGTGAAGTGCCGGGGGGTGGGGGTACGCAGTATTTT
CASSEVPGGGGTQYF
>-|TRBJ2-1|TRBD2|TRBV19
TGTGCCAGTAAATATAGCGGGAGGAAAAATGAGCAGTTCTTC
CASKYSGRKNEQFF
>-|TRBJ2-1|-|TRBV20-1
TGCAGTGCTAGGTTATATGAGCAGTTCTTC
CSARLYEQFF